This T cell receptor (beta chain) was found in a study of Graves' ophthalmopathy and Graves' hyperthyroidism. Stable hyperthyroidism referred to disease that showed no ophthalmopathy within 18 months of follow-up. It was on clinical symptoms, serum thyroxine, TRAb, thyroid ultrasound and orbital computed tomography that diagnosis relied. PBMCs stemmed from over 8.5 ml of fresh peripheral blood. This clonotype occurred many times. RNA transcripts were the template, and TCR beta CDR3 regions were amplified from them. HTBI primers were employed in first-round RT-PCR, then a second-round multiplex PCR followed. Each CDR3 protein gets one entry after TCRdb re-called the multiplex PCR reads with MiXCR. There are 350,000 to 400,000 distinct CDR3 sequences in the sample; 15% occur only once, and approximately 7% lies in the top ten. The germline gives CDR1 SGHNT, CDR2 YENEEA. V lost 8 bases and J lost 6; bases outside the gene matches: 9. The CDR3 loop spans 13 amino acids.

The chain employs TRBV11-3 and TRBJ1-1; TRBD1 matches at 7 bases. The TCR originated in a woman under 30 with stable Graves' hyperthyroidism. Sequences were obtained from peripheral blood. CDR3 DNA sequence: TGTGCCAGCGGAAACAGGGGACTCGCTGAAGCTTTCTTT. Translating gives CASGNRGLAEAFF.